This T cell receptor beta chain derives from a study of T cell repertoires in aging, cancer and after chemotherapy. A mixed TRB-A/B primer pool amplified rearranged TRB by multiplex touch-down PCR. Each CDR3 protein gets one entry after TCRdb re-called the multiplex PCR reads with MiXCR. The sample consists of approximately 2,400 distinct CDR3 sequences, 28% of them appearing once. There are 14 residues in the CDR3. J lost 6 bases, V lost 5 bases, and 8 bases had no gene match. Germline V gene data show CDR1 as GTSNPN and CDR2 as SVGIG (reference sequence). Peripheral blood genomic DNA, not sorted cells or RNA, was the template. Judged by abundance, this clonotype is large (0.1 to 1%). What it recognizes is unknown. Study-level findings and limits: Compared with age-matched healthy donors, untreated hematological or solid cancer patients showed higher blood TCR clonality. Healthy donors lost TCR diversity with age mainly through richness, cancer patients through richness and evenness. In each cancer cohort, median generation probability increased across chemotherapy, suggesting thymic output rebounded.

The sample taken for sequencing was blood. The J gene is TRBJ2-4, the V gene TRBV30; TRBD1 aligns across 9 bases. The source of this sequence is a human donor with a solid tumor. CDR3 residues: CAWARQGVRNIQYF. The CDR3 DNA sequence: TGTGCCTGGGCAAGACAGGGGGTTAGAAACATTCAGTACTTC.